This section outlines one TCR beta chain sequence together with its context. The CDR3 is 15 residues long. CDR1 is KGHSH, CDR2 LQKENI, per germline. J was trimmed by 4 bases and V by 3 bases; bases with no gene match: 3. The source of the sample is a study of blood T cell repertoires in COVID-19. Study as a whole: Italy, Spain and the United States were the sources of the convalescent and acute COVID-19 samples.

Using immunoSEQ multiplex PCR, the repertoire was profiled, and TCRdb retains in-frame clones only, with some absent. The table shows over 60,000 clones, with around 83% occurring only once. The sequencing sample was made of peripheral blood. The rearrangement uses TRBV18 and TRBJ2-1; TRBD2 aligns across 10 bases. The source is a man aged 45 to 65 with COVID-19, enrolled during active disease. The CDR3 is CASSPSGRKYNEQFF. The CDR3 DNA sequence: TGTGCCAGCTCACCTAGCGGGAGGAAGTACAATGAGCAGTTCTTC.